A selection of T cell receptor beta chains follows, all from one sample in a study of T cell changes during pregnancy in multiple sclerosis. Only in-frame clones appear in the TCRdb table, and some are missing; sequencing was by immunoSEQ multiplex PCR. Of around 56,000 clones in the sample, 91% are singletons; the top ten hold about 0.76%. The sequencing used CD4+ T cells from peripheral blood mononuclear cells, collected in the first trimester of pregnancy. The receptor set was obtained from a female donor with multiple sclerosis, enrolled in a pregnancy study. The CDR3 runs from the conserved cysteine through the conserved F or W. The D gene is left open where the match is weak. Clone sizes are given selectively: once, few, many, or a class where the clone is expanded.

d_call,v_call,j_call,clone_size,cdr3_aa,cdr3_nt
TRBD1,TRBV7-2,TRBJ1-1,NA,CASSGQVLKSNTEAFF,TGTGCCAGCAGTGGACAGGTGTTGAAGTCGAACACTGAAGCTTTCTTT
NA,TRBV5-6,TRBJ2-4,once,CASSWRTAGAIQYF,TGTGCCAGCAGCTGGAGGACTGCGGGGGCCATTCAGTACTTC
TRBD2,TRBV4-2,TRBJ2-2,NA,CASSLVLAGANTGELFF,TGTGCCAGCAGCTTGGTATTAGCGGGGGCGAACACCGGGGAGCTGTTTTTT
TRBD2,TRBV5-4,TRBJ2-2,NA,CASSRLAGLTGELFF,TGTGCCAGCAGCCGTCTAGCGGGGCTCACCGGGGAGCTGTTTTTT
NA,TRBV5-6,TRBJ2-7,NA,CASSESLGGSYEQYF,TGTGCCAGCAGTGAATCCCTCGGGGGATCCTACGAGCAGTACTTC
TRBD1,TRBV4-1,TRBJ1-6,NA,CASSQLDRGNSPLHF,TGCGCCAGCAGCCAATTGGACAGGGGCAATTCACCCCTCCACTTT
NA,TRBV5-4,TRBJ2-3,NA,CASSLAGSRGTQYF,TGTGCCAGCAGCTTGGCCGGAAGCCGAGGTACGCAGTATTTT
TRBD2,TRBV5-4,TRBJ2-7,NA,CASSGKRGVSYEQYF,TGTGCCAGCAGCGGGAAGCGGGGGGTCTCCTACGAGCAGTACTTC
TRBD1,TRBV14,TRBJ1-1,NA,CASSYDRVTEAFF,TGTGCCAGCAGCTACGACAGGGTGACTGAAGCTTTCTTT
TRBD1,TRBV19,TRBJ2-3,NA,CASSIRTGTGTDTQYF,TGTGCCAGTAGTATCCGGACCGGGACAGGCACAGATACGCAGTATTTT
NA,TRBV27,TRBJ1-1,NA,CASSLSSLGTEAFF,TGTGCCAGCAGTTTATCGAGCCTCGGGACTGAAGCTTTCTTT
TRBD1,TRBV5-4,TRBJ2-1,NA,CASSPRGGTGPNEQFF,TGTGCCAGCAGTCCGAGGGGAGGGACAGGGCCCAATGAGCAGTTCTTC
TRBD2,TRBV9,TRBJ2-7,NA,CASSKMGLAGAGEQYF,TGTGCCAGCAGCAAGATGGGACTAGCGGGGGCCGGGGAGCAGTACTTC
NA,TRBV29-1,TRBJ1-1,NA,CSVEDPRGTEAFF,TGCAGCGTTGAAGATCCCAGGGGAACTGAAGCTTTCTTT
NA,TRBV4-3,TRBJ1-4,NA,CASSQDWLANEKLFF,TGCGCCAGCAGCCAGGACTGGTTAGCTAATGAAAAACTGTTTTTT
TRBD1,TRBV7-9,TRBJ2-5,NA,CASSFTIGQGQGETQYF,TGTGCCAGCAGCTTTACAATCGGACAGGGGCAGGGAGAGACCCAGTACTTC
NA,TRBV6-5,TRBJ1-2,NA,CASRFVGSGYGYTF,TGTGCCAGCAGGTTCGTCGGTAGTGGCTATGGCTACACCTTC
TRBD1,TRBV2,TRBJ2-7,NA,CASRTGTATYEQYF,TGTGCCAGCAGAACCGGGACAGCCACCTACGAGCAGTACTTC
NA,TRBV7-9,TRBJ1-2,NA,CASSLLVAAIGYGYTF,TGTGCCAGCAGCTTATTGGTAGCGGCGATTGGCTATGGCTACACCTTC
NA,TRBV7-3,TRBJ2-3,NA,CASSLLSADTQYF,TGTGCCAGCAGCTTACTTAGCGCAGATACGCAGTATTTT
NA,TRBV30,TRBJ1-4,NA,CAWVRKGIGEKLFF,TGTGCCTGGGTCAGGAAGGGGATCGGGGAAAAACTGTTTTTT
NA,TRBV29-1,TRBJ1-2,NA,CSVEGGLGAYGYTF,TGCAGCGTTGAAGGAGGACTGGGGGCTTATGGCTACACCTTC
NA,TRBV5-4,TRBJ1-2,NA,CASSLETGYGYTF,TGTGCCAGCAGCTTGGAAACAGGCTATGGCTACACCTTC
TRBD1,TRBV18,TRBJ1-6,NA,CASSLGTGGNSPLHF,TGTGCCAGCTCACTTGGGACAGGGGGAAATTCACCCCTCCACTTT
TRBD1,TRBV19,TRBJ2-7,NA,CASRGGRQGVYEQYF,TGTGCCAGTAGAGGAGGGAGACAGGGGGTTTACGAGCAGTACTTC
NA,TRBV5-4,TRBJ1-4,NA,CASSLRNEKLFF,TGTGCCAGCAGCTTGCGGAATGAAAAACTGTTTTTT
NA,TRBV19,TRBJ1-1,NA,CASSPRDSGLMNTEAFF,TGTGCCAGTAGTCCCCGGGACTCAGGGTTAATGAACACTGAAGCTTTCTTT
NA,TRBV19,TRBJ1-1,NA,CASSKKGAEAFF,TGTGCCAGTAGTAAAAAGGGGGCTGAAGCTTTCTTT
TRBD1,TRBV5-1,TRBJ2-1,NA,CASTMTGGRDEQFF,TGCGCCAGCACTATGACAGGGGGTCGGGATGAGCAGTTCTTC
NA,TRBV29-1,TRBJ2-5,NA,CSVTGSSGETQYF,TGCAGCGTGACAGGCTCAAGTGGAGAGACCCAGTACTTC
NA,TRBV11-3,TRBJ2-5,NA,CASSLEGETQYF,TGTGCCAGCAGCTTGGAGGGTGAGACCCAGTACTTC
NA,TRBV7-2,TRBJ2-4,NA,CASSLDRVKNIQYF,TGTGCCAGCAGCTTAGACAGGGTCAAAAACATTCAGTACTTC
TRBD2,TRBV6-4,TRBJ2-7,NA,CASSEGGGSYEQYF,TGTGCCAGCAGTGAGGGGGGGGGCTCCTACGAGCAGTACTTC
NA,TRBV6-1,TRBJ1-2,NA,CASSERETAIPYGYTF,TGTGCCAGCAGTGAACGGGAGACAGCGATTCCCTATGGCTACACCTTC
TRBD2,TRBV2,TRBJ2-2,NA,CASKGGLAANTGELFF,TGTGCCAGCAAGGGGGGACTAGCGGCGAACACCGGGGAGCTGTTTTTT
TRBD1,TRBV19,TRBJ1-6,NA,CASSTPGQGDNSPLHF,TGTGCCAGTAGTACCCCCGGACAGGGTGATAATTCACCCCTCCACTTT
NA,TRBV5-4,TRBJ2-5,NA,CASSFRGQETQYF,TGTGCCAGCAGCTTTCGGGGCCAAGAGACCCAGTACTTC
NA,TRBV19,TRBJ2-5,NA,CASSLMAGYLETQYF,TGTGCCAGTAGTCTCATGGCGGGCTACCTTGAGACCCAGTACTTC
TRBD1,TRBV5-4,TRBJ1-4,NA,CASSSTGLNGNEKLFF,TGTGCCAGCAGCTCGACAGGGCTTAATGGGAATGAAAAACTGTTTTTT
NA,TRBV5-4,TRBJ1-4,NA,CASSLSVWGEGEKLFF,TGTGCCAGCAGCTTGAGTGTATGGGGTGAGGGCGAAAAACTGTTTTTT
NA,TRBV5-1,TRBJ2-1,once,CASSFMAGTHNEQFF,TGCGCCAGCAGCTTCATGGCGGGTACGCACAATGAGCAGTTCTTC
TRBD2,TRBV6-4,TRBJ2-7,NA,CASSENPGLLYEQYF,TGTGCCAGCAGTGAAAACCCGGGACTATTATACGAGCAGTACTTC
NA,TRBV6-6,TRBJ2-3,NA,CASSPVGASTDTQYF,TGTGCCAGCAGCCCTGTGGGGGCGAGCACAGATACGCAGTATTTT
TRBD2,TRBV7-2,TRBJ2-7,NA,CASSSRGGSYEQYF,TGTGCCAGCAGCTCGCGGGGGGGCTCCTACGAGCAGTACTTC
NA,TRBV4-3,TRBJ1-2,NA,CASSQEARDYGYTF,TGCGCCAGCAGCCAAGAGGCCAGGGACTATGGCTACACCTTC
TRBD1,TRBV19,TRBJ2-1,NA,CASRTGGSYNEQFF,TGTGCCAGTAGGACAGGGGGCTCCTACAATGAGCAGTTCTTC
NA,TRBV6-6,TRBJ2-5,NA,CASSPWGQGIETQYF,TGTGCCAGCAGTCCGTGGGGGCAGGGAATAGAGACCCAGTACTTC
TRBD1,TRBV5-6,TRBJ2-1,NA,CASSYTGAEQFF,TGTGCCAGCAGCTACACAGGGGCTGAGCAGTTCTTC
TRBD1,TRBV6-5,TRBJ2-7,NA,CASRGQGRYEQYF,TGTGCCAGCCGGGGACAGGGGAGGTACGAGCAGTACTTC
NA,TRBV7-2,TRBJ1-2,NA,CASSTLTGRGVFTF,TGTGCCAGCAGCACGCTGACGGGGAGGGGGGTTTTCACCTTC